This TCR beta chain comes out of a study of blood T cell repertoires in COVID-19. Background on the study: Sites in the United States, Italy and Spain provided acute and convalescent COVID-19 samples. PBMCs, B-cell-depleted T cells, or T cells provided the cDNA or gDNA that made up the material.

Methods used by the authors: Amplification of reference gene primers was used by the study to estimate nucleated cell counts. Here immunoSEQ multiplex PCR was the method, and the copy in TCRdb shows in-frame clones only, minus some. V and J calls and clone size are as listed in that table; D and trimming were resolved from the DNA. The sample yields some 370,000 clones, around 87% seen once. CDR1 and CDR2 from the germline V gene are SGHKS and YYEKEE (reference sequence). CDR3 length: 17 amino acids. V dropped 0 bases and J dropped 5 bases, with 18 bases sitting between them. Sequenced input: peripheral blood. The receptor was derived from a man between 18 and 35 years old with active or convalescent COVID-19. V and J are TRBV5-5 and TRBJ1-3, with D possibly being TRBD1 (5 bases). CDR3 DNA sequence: TGTGCCAGCAGCTTGGGGGTCTGGGGCGGGATGAGAAACACCATATATTTT. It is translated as CASSLGVWGGMRNTIYF.